This T cell receptor beta chain was found in a study of OX40 agonist ivuxolimab in advanced cancers. Overall study: An anti-OX40 (CD134) antibody with agonistic activity, ivuxolimab, was administered to patients.

This clone was counted once. Patients were ruled out by autoimmune disease history or systemic immunosuppression. CDR1 is LNHNV, CDR2 YYDKDF, per germline (reference sequence). Trimming left V 0 bases short and J 7 bases short, with 12 bases between. The CDR3 runs to 15 residues. TCRdb's copy holds only in-frame clones and misses some; the assay was immunoSEQ multiplex PCR. The data show about 100,000 clones, more than 85% seen once. The starting material was CD4+ or CD8+ T cells sorted from blood, obtained in a trial of the OX40 agonist ivuxolimab. This TCR came from an adult with an advanced solid tumor such as melanoma, head and neck, liver or kidney cancer. The rearrangement uses TRBV15 and TRBJ1-4; D not resolved. The DNA of the CDR3 is TGTGCCACCAGCAGAGATTCCGGGCAAGGTGAAAAACTGTTTTTT. Translating it yields CATSRDSGQGEKLFF.